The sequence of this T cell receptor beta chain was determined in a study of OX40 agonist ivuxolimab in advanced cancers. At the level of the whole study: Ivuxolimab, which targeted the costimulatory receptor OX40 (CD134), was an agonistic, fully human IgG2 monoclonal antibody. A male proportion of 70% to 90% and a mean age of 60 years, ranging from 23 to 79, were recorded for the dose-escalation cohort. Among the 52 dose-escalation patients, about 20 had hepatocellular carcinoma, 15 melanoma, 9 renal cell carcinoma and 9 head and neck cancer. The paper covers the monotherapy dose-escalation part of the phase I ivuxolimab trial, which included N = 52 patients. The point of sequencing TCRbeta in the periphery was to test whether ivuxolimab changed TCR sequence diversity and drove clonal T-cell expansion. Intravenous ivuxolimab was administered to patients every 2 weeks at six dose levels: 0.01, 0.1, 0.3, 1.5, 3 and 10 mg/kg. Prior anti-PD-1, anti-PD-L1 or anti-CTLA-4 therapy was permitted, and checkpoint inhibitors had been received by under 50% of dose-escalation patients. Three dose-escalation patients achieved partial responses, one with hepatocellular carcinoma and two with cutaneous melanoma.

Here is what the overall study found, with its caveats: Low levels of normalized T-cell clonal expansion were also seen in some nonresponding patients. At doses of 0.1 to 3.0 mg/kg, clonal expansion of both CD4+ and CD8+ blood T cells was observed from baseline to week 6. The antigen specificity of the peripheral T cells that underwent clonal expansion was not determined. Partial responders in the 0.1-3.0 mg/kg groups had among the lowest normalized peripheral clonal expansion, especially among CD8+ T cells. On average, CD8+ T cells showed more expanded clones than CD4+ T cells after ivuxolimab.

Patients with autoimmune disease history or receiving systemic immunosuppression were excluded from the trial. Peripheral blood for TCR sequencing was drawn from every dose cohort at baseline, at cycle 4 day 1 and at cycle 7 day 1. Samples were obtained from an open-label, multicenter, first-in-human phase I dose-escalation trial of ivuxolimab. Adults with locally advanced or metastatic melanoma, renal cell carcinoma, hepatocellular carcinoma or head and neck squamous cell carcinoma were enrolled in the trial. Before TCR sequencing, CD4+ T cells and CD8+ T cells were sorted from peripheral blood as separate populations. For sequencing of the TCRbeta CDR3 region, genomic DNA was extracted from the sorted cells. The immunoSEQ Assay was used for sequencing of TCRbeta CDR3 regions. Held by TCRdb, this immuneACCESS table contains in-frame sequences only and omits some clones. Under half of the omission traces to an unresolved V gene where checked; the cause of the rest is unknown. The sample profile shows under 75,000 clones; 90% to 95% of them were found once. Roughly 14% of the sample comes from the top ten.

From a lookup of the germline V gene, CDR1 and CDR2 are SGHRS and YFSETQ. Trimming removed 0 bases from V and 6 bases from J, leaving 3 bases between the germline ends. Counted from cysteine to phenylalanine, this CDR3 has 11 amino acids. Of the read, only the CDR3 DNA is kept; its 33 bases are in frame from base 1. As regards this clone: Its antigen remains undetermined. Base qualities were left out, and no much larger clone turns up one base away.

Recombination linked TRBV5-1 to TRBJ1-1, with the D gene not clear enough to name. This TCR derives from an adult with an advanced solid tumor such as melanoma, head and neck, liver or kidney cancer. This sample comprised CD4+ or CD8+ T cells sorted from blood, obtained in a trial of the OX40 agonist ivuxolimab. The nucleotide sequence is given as TGCGCCAGCAGCTTGGGGGCTGAAGCTTTCTTT. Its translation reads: CASSLGAEAFF.